The 10 T cell receptor beta chains below were found in one sample sequenced in a study of a mutant IDH1 vaccine in newly diagnosed glioma. The assay was immunoSEQ multiplex PCR, and TCRdb's table has in-frame clones only and misses some. Of about 68,000 clones in the sample, less than 90% are singletons; the top ten hold roughly 12%. The antigens these receptors bind are not known. The sample's time point: week 35, safety follow-up. Each dose delivered 300 ug of mutant IDH1 20-mer peptide subcutaneously with imiquimod. The starting material was PBMCs, obtained from a glioma patient whose treatment included an IDH1 peptide vaccine. The receptor set was obtained from a man aged 18 to 29 with glioma.

The rearrangement joins TRBV6-1 to TRBJ2-5, with TRBD1 as a possible D gene (5 bases). The V and J ends lost 6 bases and 1 base respectively, with 9 bases between them. The length of the CDR3 is 13 residues. The germline V gene encodes CDR1 MNHNS and CDR2 SASEGT. CDR3 in amino acids: CASRGHIQETQYF. DNA for the CDR3: TGTGCCAGCAGAGGACATATCCAAGAGACCCAGTACTTC.

V usage is TRBV19 and J usage is TRBJ2-5; D is perhaps TRBD2 (5 bases). Trimming removed 6 bases at V and 5 bases at J, with 13 bases between. CDR1 and CDR2 (germline): LNHDA, SQIVND (reference sequence). This CDR3 has 13 residues. The DNA for the CDR3 is TGTGCCAGTAGCCAGCGGCCAGAGGAGACCCAGTACTTC. Amino acid sequence: CASSQRPEETQYF.

This clone was recorded once. The chain recombines TRBV5-1 with TRBJ2-7; D is possibly TRBD1 (6 bases). Trimming stripped 5 bases from V and 4 bases from J, with 13 bases between. The germline CDR1 and CDR2 sequences are SGHRS and YFSETQ. This CDR3 has 13 amino acids. DNA for the CDR3: TGCGCCAGCAGTTTTTCACAGGGTTACGAGCAGTACTTC. This codes for CASSFSQGYEQYF.

The chain uses TRBV28 and TRBJ2-7; TRBD1 matches 7 bases. The CDR3 has 16 amino acids. Germline CDR1 reads MDHEN; CDR2 reads SYDVKM. The J segment lost 1 base and the V segment lost 7 bases, leaving 13 bases of the junction unmatched. CDR3 DNA: TGTGCCAGCATGGGCCAGCAGGACAGGCTTTCCTACGAGCAGTACTTC. Protein product: CASMGQQDRLSYEQYF.

This clone was picked up one time. J is TRBJ1-1 and V is TRBV27; D gene unclear. Trimming pared 0 bases from V and 5 bases from J, leaving 13 bases between. CDR3 length equals 15 residues. Germline CDR1 is MNHEY and CDR2 is SMNVEV (reference sequence). CDR3 bases: TGTGCCAGCAGTTTATCGGTGGATGGTGGGACTGAAGCTTTCTTT. Translating gives CASSLSVDGGTEAFF.

This clone was recorded a few times. V usage is TRBV5-1 and J usage is TRBJ1-1; D is undetermined. The CDR3 extends over 15 amino acids. Trimming removed 1 base from V and 3 bases from J, with 13 bases in between. Germline V CDR1 and CDR2: SGHRS, YFSETQ. CDR3 loop: CASSLSWVGHTEAFF. For the CDR3, the DNA is TGCGCCAGCAGCTTGTCGTGGGTAGGTCACACTGAAGCTTTCTTT. Full variable domain (missing parts from reference TRBV5-1 and TRBJ1-1): KAGVTQTPRYLIKTRGQQVTLSCSPISGHRSVSWYQQTPGQGLQFLFEYFSETQRNKGNFPGRFSGRQFSNSRSEMNVSTLELGDSALYLCASSLSWVGHTEAFFGQGTRLTVV.

Only a few counts were recorded for this clone. This chain joins TRBV27 and TRBJ2-2; 9 bases are a match to TRBD2. This CDR3 has 16 residues. The J segment lost 4 bases and the V segment lost 4 bases, leaving 7 bases of the junction unmatched. Germline V gene sequence: CDR1 MNHEY, CDR2 SMNVEV (reference sequence). CDR3 amino acids: CASSSRGSGGTGELFF. The DNA for the CDR3 is TGTGCCAGCAGTTCCCGGGGTAGCGGGGGCACCGGGGAGCTGTTTTTT.

This rearrangement joins TRBV6-5 to TRBJ1-5, with a possible D match to TRBD1 (6 bases). V lost 6 bases and J 7 bases, leaving 13 bases between the germline ends. This CDR3 is 13 amino acids long. The germline gives CDR1 MNHEY, CDR2 SVGAGI. In nucleotides, the CDR3 is TGTGCCAGCAGACTGACAGGAGGCCAGCCCCAGCATTTT. The encoded protein is CASRLTGGQPQHF.

This rearrangement joins TRBV7-2 to TRBJ2-7; D not certain. V dropped 4 bases and J dropped 3 bases, with 13 bases sitting between them. This CDR3 is 14 amino acids long. The germline V gene has CDR1 SGHTA and CDR2 FQGNSA. Written as DNA, the CDR3 is TGTGCCAGCAGCTCCTGGCAGGAGAACTACGAGCAGTACTTC. Protein: CASSSWQENYEQYF.

This clone has a handful of counts. The chain employs TRBV29-1 and TRBJ1-4, with D uncertain. V was trimmed by 7 bases and J by 7 bases, leaving 10 bases between them. Germline CDR1 and CDR2: SQVTM and ANQGSEA. The CDR3 spans 11 residues. The CDR3 DNA sequence: TGCAGCGCTCAATGGGGTGAAAAACTGTTTTTT. It yields the protein CSAQWGEKLFF.